This entry features one TCR beta chain sequence. This sample is part of a study of OX40 agonist ivuxolimab in advanced cancers. Generated by immunoSEQ multiplex PCR, the TCRdb table keeps only in-frame clones and is missing some. This sample has 50,000 to 65,000 clones; roughly 80% occur once, and the top ten carry around 5%. The V end was cut by 6 bases, the J end by 4 bases, with 12 bases between. Germline V gene data show CDR1 as SNHLY and CDR2 as FYNNEI. This CDR3 has 13 amino acids. Patients with autoimmune history or systemic immunosuppression were excluded. The rearrangement joins TRBV2 to TRBJ1-2; TRBD1 is a possible D gene (5 bases). The sequence came from an adult with an advanced solid tumor such as melanoma, head and neck, liver or kidney cancer. The sequenced sample was CD4+ or CD8+ T cells sorted from blood, obtained in a trial of the OX40 agonist ivuxolimab. CDR3 in amino acids: CASRLGLIYGYTF. The DNA of the CDR3 is TGTGCCAGCAGACTGGGACTGATCTATGGCTACACCTTC.